This T cell receptor (beta chain) was sequenced for a study of T cell responses to AZD1222 COVID-19 vaccine. General study results and limits: White British ancestry dominated among donors, who included more females, and clonal diversity was possibly underestimated.

Measured with immunoSEQ multiplex PCR; TCRdb has only the in-frame clones, and not every one. The table includes 140,000 to 150,000 clones, roughly 90% detected once. V lost 6 bases, J lost 8 bases, and 8 bases stayed unmatched. CDR1 is MNHEY and CDR2 is SMNVEV in the germline V gene (reference sequence). The CDR3 is made up of 14 amino acids. As regards this clone: No antigen is known for it.

The material sequenced was peripheral blood, taken 28 days after the second AZD1222 dose. The sequence was collected from an adult who received the AZD1222 COVID-19 vaccine. The chain combines TRBV27 with TRBJ2-1, with TRBD2 matching 9 bases. In DNA, the CDR3 is TGTGCCAGCAGCTTAGCGGGAGTTCGGGATGAGCAGTTCTTC. Translation: CASSLAGVRDEQFF.